The source of this T cell receptor (beta chain) is a study of vaccination and CD4 T cells after COVID-19. Study background: With a range of 35 to 161, the median interval from diagnosis to drawing post-COVID samples was 85 to 120 days.

Stated treatment: approximately 10-day PBMC culture with coronavirus spike peptide pools or control peptides (ViraFEST assay). TCRs were sequenced by ViraFEST after antigen-specific T cells had been expanded with peptide pools. Wells contained 1.9 million or so PBMCs each, and these were cultured with 10 IU/ml IL-2 and around 10 ug/ml peptide pools. A remark on this clonotype: Its target is not known.

Sequence data for DNA of cultured CD4+ T cells were generated by the Oncomine TCR Beta short-read assay. Someone extracted genomic DNA from cultured CD4+ T cells. Each CDR3 protein gets one entry after TCRdb re-called the PCR reads with MiXCR. The sample has around 14,000 distinct CDR3 sequences; around 53% are singletons. This TCR came from a human donor who had recovered from COVID-19. The sample taken for sequencing was CD4+ T cells from blood, cultured in vitro.

The CDR3 DNA is TGTGCCAGCAGCCCCCGGACATTAGCCAAAAACATTCAGTACTTC. This codes for CASSPRTLAKNIQYF. The chain carries TRBV7-2 and TRBJ2-4; possibly TRBD1 for D (5 bases). The CDR3 is made up of 15 amino acids. V was pared by 5 bases and J by 0 bases, with 11 bases between. Germline V CDR1 and CDR2: SGHTA, FQGNSA. Combining the CDR3 with reference TRBV7-2 and TRBJ2-4 gives the whole variable domain GAGVSQSPSNKVTEKGKDVELRCDPISGHTALYWYRQSLGQGLEFLIYFQGNSAPDKSGLPSDRFSAERTGGSVSTLTIQRTQQEDSAVYLCASSPRTLAKNIQYFGAGTRLSVL.